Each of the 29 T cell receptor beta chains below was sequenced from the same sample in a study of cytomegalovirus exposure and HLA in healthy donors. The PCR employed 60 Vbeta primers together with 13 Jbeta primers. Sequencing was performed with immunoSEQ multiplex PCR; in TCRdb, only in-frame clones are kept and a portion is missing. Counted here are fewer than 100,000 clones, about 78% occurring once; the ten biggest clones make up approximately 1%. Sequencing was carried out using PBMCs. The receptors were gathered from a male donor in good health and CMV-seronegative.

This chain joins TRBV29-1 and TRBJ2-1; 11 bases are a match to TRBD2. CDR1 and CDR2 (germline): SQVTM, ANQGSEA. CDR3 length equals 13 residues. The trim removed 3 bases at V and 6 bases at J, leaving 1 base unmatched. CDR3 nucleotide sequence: TGCAGCGTTGACCTAGCGGGAGGCAATGAGCAGTTCTTC. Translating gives CSVDLAGGNEQFF.

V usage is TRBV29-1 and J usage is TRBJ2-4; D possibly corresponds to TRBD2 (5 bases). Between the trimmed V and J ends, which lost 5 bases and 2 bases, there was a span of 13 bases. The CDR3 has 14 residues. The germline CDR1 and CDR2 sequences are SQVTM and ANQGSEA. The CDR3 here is CSVRPGMPKNIQYF. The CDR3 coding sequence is TGCAGCGTTCGTCCGGGGATGCCCAAAAACATTCAGTACTTC.

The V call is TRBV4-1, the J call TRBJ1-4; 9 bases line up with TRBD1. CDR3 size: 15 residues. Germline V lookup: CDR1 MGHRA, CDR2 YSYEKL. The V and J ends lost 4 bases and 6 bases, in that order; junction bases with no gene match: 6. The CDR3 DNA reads TGCGCCAGCAGCCGAGAGAGGACAGGGGATGAAAAACTGTTTTTT. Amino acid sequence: CASSRERTGDEKLFF.

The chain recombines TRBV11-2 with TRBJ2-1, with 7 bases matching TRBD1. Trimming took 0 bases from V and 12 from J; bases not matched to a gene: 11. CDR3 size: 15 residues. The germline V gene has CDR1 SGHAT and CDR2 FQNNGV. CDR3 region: CASSLDEWDSSRQFF. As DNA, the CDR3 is TGTGCCAGCAGCTTAGATGAATGGGACAGCTCTCGGCAGTTCTTC.

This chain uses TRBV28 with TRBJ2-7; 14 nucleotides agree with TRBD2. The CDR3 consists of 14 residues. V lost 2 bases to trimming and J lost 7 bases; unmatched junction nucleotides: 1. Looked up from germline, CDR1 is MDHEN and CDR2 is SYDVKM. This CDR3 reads CASSLGTSGREQYF. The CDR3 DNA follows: TGTGCCAGCAGTTTAGGGACTAGCGGGAGAGAGCAGTACTTC.

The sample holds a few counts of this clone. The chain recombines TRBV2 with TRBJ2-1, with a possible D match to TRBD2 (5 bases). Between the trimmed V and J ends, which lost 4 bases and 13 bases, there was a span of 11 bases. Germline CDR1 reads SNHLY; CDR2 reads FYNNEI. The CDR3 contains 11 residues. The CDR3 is CASSGSAIQFF. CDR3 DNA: TGTGCCAGCAGTGGTAGCGCTATTCAGTTCTTC.

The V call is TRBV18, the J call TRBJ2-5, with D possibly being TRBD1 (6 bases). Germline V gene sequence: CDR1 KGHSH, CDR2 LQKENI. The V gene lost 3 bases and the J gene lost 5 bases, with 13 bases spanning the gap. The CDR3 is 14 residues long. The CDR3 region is CASSPSLTGETQYF. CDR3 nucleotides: TGTGCCAGCTCACCGTCTCTCACAGGGGAGACCCAGTACTTC.

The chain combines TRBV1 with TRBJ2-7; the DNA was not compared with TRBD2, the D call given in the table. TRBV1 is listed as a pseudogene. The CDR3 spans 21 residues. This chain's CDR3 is CTSSQAGTSGAISLGPYEQYF. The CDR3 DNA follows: TGCACCAGCAGCCAAGCAGGGACTAGCGGGGCGATATCGTTAGGTCCGTACGAGCAGTACTTC.

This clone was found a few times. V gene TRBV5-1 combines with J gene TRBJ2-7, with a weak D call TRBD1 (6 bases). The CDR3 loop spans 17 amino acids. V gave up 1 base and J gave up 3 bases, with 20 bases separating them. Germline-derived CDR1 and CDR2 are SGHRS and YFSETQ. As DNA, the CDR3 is TGCGCCAGCAGCTTGAAGGACAAACAGGGCCTTGGCTACGAGCAGTACTTC. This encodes CASSLKDKQGLGYEQYF.

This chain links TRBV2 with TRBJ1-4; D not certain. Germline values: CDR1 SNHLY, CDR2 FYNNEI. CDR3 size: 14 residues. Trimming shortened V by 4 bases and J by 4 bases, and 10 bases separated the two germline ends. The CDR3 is CASSALAYNEKLFF. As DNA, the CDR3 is TGTGCCAGCAGTGCACTCGCTTATAATGAAAAACTGTTTTTT.

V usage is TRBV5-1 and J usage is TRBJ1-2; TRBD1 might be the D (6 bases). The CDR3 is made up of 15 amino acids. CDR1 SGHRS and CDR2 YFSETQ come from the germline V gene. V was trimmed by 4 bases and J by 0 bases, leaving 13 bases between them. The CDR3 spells CASSQWTDPNYGYTF. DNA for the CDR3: TGCGCCAGCAGCCAATGGACAGATCCTAACTATGGCTACACCTTC.

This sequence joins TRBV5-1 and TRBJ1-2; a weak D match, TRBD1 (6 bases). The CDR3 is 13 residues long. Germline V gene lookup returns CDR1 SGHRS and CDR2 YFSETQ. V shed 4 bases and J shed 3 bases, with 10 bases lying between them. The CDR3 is CASSDGQYYGYTF. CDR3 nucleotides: TGCGCCAGCAGCGATGGACAGTACTATGGCTACACCTTC.

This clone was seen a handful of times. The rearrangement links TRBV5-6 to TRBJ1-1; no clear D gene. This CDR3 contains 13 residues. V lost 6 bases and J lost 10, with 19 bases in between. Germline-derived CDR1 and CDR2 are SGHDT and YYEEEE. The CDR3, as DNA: TGTGCCAGCACCGGAACCCTGCTGGAGGGAGCTTTCTTT. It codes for CASTGTLLEGAFF.

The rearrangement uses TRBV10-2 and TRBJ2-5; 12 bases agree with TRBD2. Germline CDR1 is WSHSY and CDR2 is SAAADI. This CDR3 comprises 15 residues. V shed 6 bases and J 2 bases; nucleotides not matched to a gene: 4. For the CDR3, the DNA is TGCGCCAGCAGCCTGACTAGCGGGGGACAAGAGACCCAGTACTTC. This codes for CASSLTSGGQETQYF.

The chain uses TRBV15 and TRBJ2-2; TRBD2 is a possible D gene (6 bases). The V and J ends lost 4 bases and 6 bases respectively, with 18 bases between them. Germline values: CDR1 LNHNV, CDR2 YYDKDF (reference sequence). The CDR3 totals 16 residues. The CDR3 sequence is CATSINSEGSSGELFF. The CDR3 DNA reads TGTGCCACCAGCATAAATTCGGAGGGTAGCTCCGGGGAGCTGTTTTTT.

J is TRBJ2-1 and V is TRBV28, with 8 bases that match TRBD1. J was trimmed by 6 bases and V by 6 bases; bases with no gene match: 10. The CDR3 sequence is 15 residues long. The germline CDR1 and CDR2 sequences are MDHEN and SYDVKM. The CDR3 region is CASSRPGQGSNEQFF. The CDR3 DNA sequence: TGTGCCAGCAGCCGACCCGGACAGGGTAGCAATGAGCAGTTCTTC.

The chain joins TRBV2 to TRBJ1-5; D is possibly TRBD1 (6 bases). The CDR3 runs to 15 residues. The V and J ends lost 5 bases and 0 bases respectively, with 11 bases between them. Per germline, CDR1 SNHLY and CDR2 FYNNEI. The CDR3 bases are TGTGCCAGCAGTCGCGACAGGTATAGCAATCAGCCCCAGCATTTT. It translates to CASSRDRYSNQPQHF.

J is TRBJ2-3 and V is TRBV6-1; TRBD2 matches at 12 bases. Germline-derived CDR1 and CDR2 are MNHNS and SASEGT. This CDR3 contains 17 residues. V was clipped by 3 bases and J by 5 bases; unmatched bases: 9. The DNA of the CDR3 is TGTGCCAGCAGTGACAGCCTAGCGGGAGGGCCGCTAGATACGCAGTATTTT. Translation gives CASSDSLAGGPLDTQYF.

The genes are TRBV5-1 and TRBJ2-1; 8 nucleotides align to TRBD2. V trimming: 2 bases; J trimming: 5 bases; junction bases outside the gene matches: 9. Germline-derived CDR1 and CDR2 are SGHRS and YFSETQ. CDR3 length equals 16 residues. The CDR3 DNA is TGCGCCAGCAGCTTTTTATCCGGGAGGGCCAACAATGAGCAGTTCTTC. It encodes CASSFLSGRANNEQFF.

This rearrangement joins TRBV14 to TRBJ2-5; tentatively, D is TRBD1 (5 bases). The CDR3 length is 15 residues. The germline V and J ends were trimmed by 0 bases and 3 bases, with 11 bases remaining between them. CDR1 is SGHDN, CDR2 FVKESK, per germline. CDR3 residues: CASSQDDSREETQYF. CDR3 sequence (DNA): TGTGCCAGCAGCCAAGATGATTCCAGGGAAGAGACCCAGTACTTC.

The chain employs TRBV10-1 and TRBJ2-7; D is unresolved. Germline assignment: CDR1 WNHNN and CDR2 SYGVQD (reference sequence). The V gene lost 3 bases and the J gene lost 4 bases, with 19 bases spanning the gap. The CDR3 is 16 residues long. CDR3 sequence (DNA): TGCGCCAGCAGTGACTCTCCAAAAGCAACCTATTACGAGCAGTACTTC. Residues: CASSDSPKATYYEQYF.

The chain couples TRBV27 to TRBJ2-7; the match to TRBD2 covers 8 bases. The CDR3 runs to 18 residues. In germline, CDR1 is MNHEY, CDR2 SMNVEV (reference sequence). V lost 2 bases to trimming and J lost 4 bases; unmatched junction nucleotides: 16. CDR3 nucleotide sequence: TGTGCCAGCAGTTTAAGGGCCCGGGGGGGGGCAAGTGGGTACGAGCAGTACTTC. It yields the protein CASSLRARGGASGYEQYF.

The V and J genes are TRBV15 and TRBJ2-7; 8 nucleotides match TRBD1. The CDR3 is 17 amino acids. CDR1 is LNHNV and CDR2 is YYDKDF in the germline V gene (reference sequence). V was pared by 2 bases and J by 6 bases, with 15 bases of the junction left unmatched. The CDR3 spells CATSRNRPGQGLGEQYF. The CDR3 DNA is TGTGCCACCAGCAGAAACCGCCCAGGACAGGGTTTGGGCGAGCAGTACTTC. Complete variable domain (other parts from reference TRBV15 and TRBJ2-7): DAMVIQNPRYQVTQFGKPVTLSCSQTLNHNVMYWYQQKSSQAPKLLFHYYDKDFNNEADTPDNFQSRRPNTSFCFLDIRSPGLGDTAMYLCATSRNRPGQGLGEQYFGPGTRLTVT.

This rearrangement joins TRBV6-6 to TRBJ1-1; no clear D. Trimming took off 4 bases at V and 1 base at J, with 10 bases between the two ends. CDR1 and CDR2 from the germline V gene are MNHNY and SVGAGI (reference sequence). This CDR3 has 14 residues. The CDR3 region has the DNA TGTGCCAGCAGTTCGCGCCCTGGGAACACTGAAGCTTTCTTT. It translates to CASSSRPGNTEAFF.

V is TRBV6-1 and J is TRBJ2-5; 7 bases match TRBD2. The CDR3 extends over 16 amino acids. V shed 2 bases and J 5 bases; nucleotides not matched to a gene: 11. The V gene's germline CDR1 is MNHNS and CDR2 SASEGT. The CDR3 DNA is TGTGCCAGCAGTGAATGGGGGGGTCTCGCAGGGGAGACCCAGTACTTC. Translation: CASSEWGGLAGETQYF.

Here the CDR3 reads CASSPGRQVLYGYTF. The DNA of the CDR3 is TGTGCCAGCTCACCAGGAAGACAGGTCCTCTATGGCTACACCTTC. The chain has TRBV18 and TRBJ1-2, with a possible D match to TRBD1 (6 bases). The V end lost 2 bases, the J end lost 4 bases, and 14 bases lay between the germline ends. The CDR3 spans 15 residues. CDR1 KGHSH and CDR2 LQKENI come from the germline V gene.

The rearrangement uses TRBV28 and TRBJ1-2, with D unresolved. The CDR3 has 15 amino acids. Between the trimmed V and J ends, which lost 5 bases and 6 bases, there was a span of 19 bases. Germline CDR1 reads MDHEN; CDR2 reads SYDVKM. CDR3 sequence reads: CASSDRNWSSNGYTF. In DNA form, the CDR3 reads TGTGCCAGCAGTGACCGGAACTGGAGTTCTAATGGCTACACCTTC.

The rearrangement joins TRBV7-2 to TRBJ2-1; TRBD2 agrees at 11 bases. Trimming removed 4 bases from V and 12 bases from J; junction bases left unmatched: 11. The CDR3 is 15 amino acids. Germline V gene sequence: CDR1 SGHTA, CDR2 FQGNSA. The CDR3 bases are TGTGCCAGCAGCTCCGGACTAGCGGGCCCCCGCGGGCAGTTCTTC. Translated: CASSSGLAGPRGQFF.

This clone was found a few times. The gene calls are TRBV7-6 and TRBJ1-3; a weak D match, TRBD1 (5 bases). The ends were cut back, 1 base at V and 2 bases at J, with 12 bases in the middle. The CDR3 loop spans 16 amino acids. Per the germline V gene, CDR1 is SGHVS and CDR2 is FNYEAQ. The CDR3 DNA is TGTGCCAGCAGCTTAGGGGCCGGGGGAACTGGAAACACCATATATTTT. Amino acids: CASSLGAGGTGNTIYF.